Below, 18 T cell receptor beta chains from the same sample are listed, as sequenced in a study of radiotherapy plus CTLA-4 blockade in lung cancer. Sequenced by immunoSEQ multiplex PCR; TCRdb stores in-frame clones only, minus some. This sample yields around 80,000 clones, of which 84% are seen a single time; 0.79% belongs to the top ten. This specimen consisted of peripheral blood, obtained from a patient treated with radiotherapy plus ipilimumab. The receptors shown here come from a human donor with non-small cell lung cancer who had stable disease on radiotherapy plus ipilimumab.

This chain links TRBV28 with TRBJ1-4, with 8 bases identical to TRBD1. V gave up 6 bases and J gave up 7 bases; unmatched junction bases: 10. The CDR3 has 15 residues. The V gene's germline CDR1 is MDHEN and CDR2 SYDVKM. The CDR3 sequence is CASRPQGAPIEKLFF. In DNA, the CDR3 is TGTGCCAGCAGGCCGCAGGGGGCGCCCATTGAAAAACTGTTTTTT.

V usage is TRBV6-1 and J usage is TRBJ1-1; 9 bases agree with TRBD1. J lost 8 bases, V lost 8 bases, and 9 bases had no gene match. Germline V gene data show CDR1 as MNHNS and CDR2 as SASEGT. There are 13 residues in the CDR3. The CDR3: CASHKDRGTEAFF. The CDR3 DNA is TGTGCCAGCCACAAGGACAGGGGAACCGAAGCTTTCTTT.

The rearrangement uses TRBV18 and TRBJ2-3; 9 nucleotides agree with TRBD1. CDR3 size: 17 residues. J was trimmed by 4 bases and V by 3 bases; bases with no gene match: 11. Per germline, CDR1 KGHSH and CDR2 LQKENI. CDR3 coding DNA: TGTGCCAGCTCACCGGAGACCGGGACAGGGAAACCAGATACGCAGTATTTT. Amino acids: CASSPETGTGKPDTQYF.

CDR3 loop: CASSLVMAGGLAGPQTQYF. The CDR3 nucleotides read TGTGCCAGCAGCTTGGTTATGGCAGGGGGACTAGCGGGCCCGCAGACCCAGTACTTC. J is TRBJ2-5 and V is TRBV5-6; 12 bases are a match to TRBD2. The germline gives CDR1 SGHDT, CDR2 YYEEEE. This CDR3 comprises 19 residues. Trimming took 0 bases from V and 6 from J; bases not matched to a gene: 15.

This clone was recorded once. This chain connects TRBV19 to TRBJ1-4, with 7 bases fitting TRBD1. Germline loops: CDR1 LNHDA, CDR2 SQIVND (reference sequence). The length of the CDR3 is 12 residues. Trimming removed 3 bases from V and 10 bases from J; junction bases left unmatched: 2. The DNA for the CDR3 is TGTGCCAGTAGTATCGGGACAGTAAAACTGTTTTTT. Its protein product is CASSIGTVKLFF.

The CDR3 bases are TGTGCCAGTAGTATAATGCAAGTCCGGAGACAGGGCACCCTGAACACTGAAGCTTTCTTT. Translation gives CASSIMQVRRQGTLNTEAFF. The J gene is TRBJ1-1, the V gene TRBV19; 7 nucleotides line up with TRBD1. V gave up 2 bases and J gave up 0 bases; unmatched junction bases: 18. Germline lookup yields CDR1 LNHDA and CDR2 SQIVND (reference sequence). This CDR3 has 20 amino acids.

The chain uses TRBV18 and TRBJ2-7; no definite D call. Germline V gene sequence: CDR1 KGHSH, CDR2 LQKENI. Trimming cost V 5 bases and J 7 bases, with 12 bases left between them. There are 12 residues in the CDR3. The CDR3: CASSLRYGEQYF. DNA for the CDR3: TGTGCCAGCTCATTAAGGTACGGGGAGCAGTACTTC. The entire variable domain, with the rest obtained from reference TRBV18 and TRBJ2-7, is as follows: NAGVMQNPRHLVRRRGQEARLRCSPMKGHSHVYWYRQLPEEGLKFMVYLQKENIIDESGMPKERFSAEFPKEGPSILRIQQVVRGDSAAYFCASSLRYGEQYFGPGTRLTVT.

The chain couples TRBV4-2 to TRBJ1-2, with D maybe TRBD1 (6 bases). The CDR3 runs to 15 residues. Trimming took off 1 base at V and 6 bases at J, with 15 bases between the two ends. In germline, CDR1 is LGHNA, CDR2 YNFKEQ. DNA for the CDR3: TGTGCCAGCAGCCAAGGGGGCGGAGGGGGGAATGGCTACACCTTC. As protein: CASSQGGGGGNGYTF.

This chain links TRBV7-2 with TRBJ1-2; D uncertain. V lost 8 bases, J lost 2 bases, and 3 bases lay in between. The CDR3 contains 10 residues. In germline, CDR1 is SGHTA, CDR2 FQGNSA. CDR3 sequence reads: CASGNYGYTF. CDR3 bases: TGTGCCAGCGGGAACTATGGCTACACCTTC.

The chain couples TRBV15 to TRBJ1-2, with a tentative D call TRBD1 (6 bases). V was pared by 1 base and J by 5 bases, with 14 bases between. Germline V lookup: CDR1 LNHNV, CDR2 YYDKDF (reference sequence). The CDR3 totals 15 residues. The CDR3 is CATSRGMGAGYGYTF. The CDR3, as DNA: TGTGCCACCAGCAGAGGTATGGGGGCCGGGTATGGCTACACCTTC.

The CDR3 DNA sequence: TGTGCCAGCAGCAAAGACGGAGGGGATCGCAAGCCCCAGCATTTT. It yields the protein CASSKDGGDRKPQHF. The chain links TRBV21-1 to TRBJ1-5. TRBV21-1 is given as a pseudogene. This CDR3 is 15 amino acids long.

This chain joins TRBV6-5 and TRBJ1-1, with 7 bases lining up with TRBD1. CDR1 is MNHEY, CDR2 SVGAGI, per germline. The CDR3 covers 15 residues. V lost 4 bases, J lost 4 bases, and 9 bases stayed unmatched. The DNA of the CDR3 is TGTGCCAGCAGTTCCCTACAGGGGAGGGGCACTGAAGCTTTCTTT. This sequence encodes CASSSLQGRGTEAFF.

This clone was picked up a small number of times. The chain employs TRBV4-1 and TRBJ2-1, with D unresolved. This CDR3 is 12 amino acids long. With 0 bases removed from V and 7 bases from J, the gap between germline ends came to 4 bases. Germline V gene data show CDR1 as MGHRA and CDR2 as YSYEKL. CDR3 DNA sequence: TGCGCCAGCAGCCAAGATGTGAATGAGCAGTTCTTC. Protein product: CASSQDVNEQFF.

The chain links TRBV6-4 to TRBJ2-2; 8 bases are shared with TRBD1. This CDR3 region has 14 residues. V was pared by 4 bases and J by 7 bases, with 5 bases of the junction left unmatched. From germline, CDR1 is MRHNA and CDR2 SNTAGT. CDR3 in amino acids: CASSGTGGVGELFF. In DNA, the CDR3 is TGTGCCAGCAGTGGCACAGGGGGTGTCGGGGAGCTGTTTTTT.

The chain is built from TRBV6-4 and TRBJ2-1; TRBD2 aligns across 8 bases. After removal of 6 bases from V and 10 bases from J, the junction contained 8 bases not matched to a gene. The germline gives CDR1 MRHNA, CDR2 SNTAGT. This CDR3 region has 13 residues. The CDR3 loop reads CASSRTSGREQFF. The CDR3 DNA follows: TGTGCCAGCAGCCGAACCAGCGGGAGAGAGCAGTTCTTC.

The gene calls are TRBV5-5 and TRBJ2-7; 13 bases agree with TRBD2. After removal of 4 bases from V and 5 bases from J, the junction contained 6 bases not matched to a gene. The V gene's germline CDR1 is SGHKS and CDR2 YYEKEE (reference sequence). The CDR3 totals 15 residues. CDR3 protein: CASSRWTSGSNEQYF. CDR3 coding DNA: TGTGCCAGCAGCCGTTGGACTAGCGGGAGCAACGAGCAGTACTTC.

The V and J genes are TRBV21-1 and TRBJ1-1; TRBD1, as called in the table, went unchecked against the DNA. TRBV21-1 is an annotated pseudogene. This CDR3 spans 15 amino acids. DNA for the CDR3: TGTGCCAGCAGCCAACCGTATCGCAGGAACACTGAAGCTTTCTTT. It encodes CASSQPYRRNTEAFF.

This rearrangement joins TRBV28 to TRBJ1-5, with D hard to call. V lost 8 bases and J 6 bases, leaving 17 bases between the germline ends. The CDR3 contains 14 residues. Germline CDR1 reads MDHEN; CDR2 reads SYDVKM. DNA for the CDR3: TGTGCCAGCCACGAGGCAGGAAAGGGTCAGCCCCAGCATTTT. It is translated as CASHEAGKGQPQHF.